A selection of T cell receptor beta chains follows, all from one sample in a study of blood T cell repertoires in COVID-19. The table came from immunoSEQ multiplex PCR; TCRdb's copy has only in-frame clones and leaves some out. Of 150,000 or so clones listed, about four fifths were seen once; the top ten hold 4%. The sequencing sample was made of peripheral blood. The receptors derive from a woman aged 60 to 75 with acute or convalescent COVID-19. The CDR3 runs from the conserved cysteine through the conserved F or W. The D gene is left open where the match is weak. Clone size is given for some rows only: seen once, a few or many times, or a class if the clone is expanded.

D gene: .; V gene: TRBV9; clone size: once; J gene: TRBJ1-4; CDR3 DNA: TGTGCCAGCAGCGTAGGGGGCTGGGGTGAAAAACTGTTTTTT; CDR3 protein: CASSVGGWGEKLFF
D gene: TRBD1; V gene: TRBV3-1/TRBV3-2; clone size: once; J gene: TRBJ2-5; CDR3 DNA: TGTGCCAGCAGCCGGAACAGGGGCGGTGAGACCCAGTACTTC; CDR3 protein: CASSRNRGGETQYF
D gene: .; V gene: TRBV30; clone size: .; J gene: TRBJ1-6; CDR3 DNA: TGTGCCTGGAGTGGGACACTCCTTAATTCACCCCTCCACTTT; CDR3 protein: CAWSGTLLNSPLHF
D gene: .; V gene: TRBV11-3; clone size: few; J gene: TRBJ1-1; CDR3 DNA: TGTGCCAGCAGGGAAGGACGGGGCACTGAAGCTTTCTTT; CDR3 protein: CASREGRGTEAFF
D gene: TRBD2; V gene: TRBV7-3; clone size: once; J gene: TRBJ2-7; CDR3 DNA: TGTGCCAGCAGCCCCGGGGGGAGCTCCTACGAGCAGTACTTC; CDR3 protein: CASSPGGSSYEQYF
D gene: .; V gene: TRBV5-4; clone size: .; J gene: TRBJ1-1; CDR3 DNA: TGTGCCAGCAGCTTGTTTAACAGAATGGGGAGCACTGAAGCTTTCTTT; CDR3 protein: CASSLFNRMGSTEAFF
D gene: .; V gene: TRBV4-1; clone size: .; J gene: TRBJ1-1; CDR3 DNA: TGCGCCAGCAGCCAAGGAGACAGACTGAGAATGAACACTGAAGCTTTCTTT; CDR3 protein: CASSQGDRLRMNTEAFF
D gene: .; V gene: TRBV28; clone size: .; J gene: TRBJ1-2; CDR3 DNA: TGTGCCAGCAGTTCCTTCGACAGGAACTATGGCTACACCTTC; CDR3 protein: CASSSFDRNYGYTF
D gene: .; V gene: TRBV29-1; clone size: .; J gene: TRBJ2-3; CDR3 DNA: TGCAGCGTTGCAAGTCTAAGCACAGATACGCAGTATTTT; CDR3 protein: CSVASLSTDTQYF
D gene: .; V gene: TRBV2; clone size: .; J gene: TRBJ1-4; CDR3 DNA: TGTGCCAGCCAGACTACAACTAATGAAAAACTGTTTTTT; CDR3 protein: CASQTTTNEKLFF
D gene: TRBD2; V gene: TRBV30; clone size: once; J gene: TRBJ2-1; CDR3 DNA: TGTGCCTGGTCGAGGGGAGGTAGCGGGAGAGTTCCCTACAATGAGCAGTTCTTC; CDR3 protein: CAWSRGGSGRVPYNEQFF
D gene: .; V gene: TRBV28; clone size: once; J gene: TRBJ2-1; CDR3 DNA: TGTGCCAGCAGTTTACCCACTAGATACTATGAGCAGTTCTTC; CDR3 protein: CASSLPTRYYEQFF
D gene: .; V gene: TRBV27; clone size: .; J gene: TRBJ2-1; CDR3 DNA: TGTGCCAGCAGTTCGGAGTTGGTAGCCCGGGACTACAATGAGCAGTTCTTC; CDR3 protein: CASSSELVARDYNEQFF
D gene: .; V gene: TRBV3-1/TRBV3-2; clone size: .; J gene: TRBJ2-2; CDR3 DNA: TGTGCCAGCAGCCAAGACGCTAGCTACGGGGAGCTGTTTTTT; CDR3 protein: CASSQDASYGELFF
D gene: .; V gene: TRBV7-9; clone size: .; J gene: TRBJ2-1; CDR3 DNA: TGTGCCAGCAGCTGGACTCGGATCGAGCAGTTCTTC; CDR3 protein: CASSWTRIEQFF
D gene: .; V gene: TRBV2; clone size: .; J gene: TRBJ1-4; CDR3 DNA: TGTGCCAGCAGGACAGGCCTTAATGAAAAACTGTTTTTT; CDR3 protein: CASRTGLNEKLFF
D gene: .; V gene: TRBV6-5; clone size: .; J gene: TRBJ1-1; CDR3 DNA: TGTGCCAGCAAGGAGGACGCGAAAGCTTTCTTT; CDR3 protein: CASKEDAKAFF
D gene: .; V gene: TRBV30; clone size: .; J gene: TRBJ2-3; CDR3 DNA: TGTGCCTGGAGTGGAGCGGCGGGAGATACGCAGTATTTT; CDR3 protein: CAWSGAAGDTQYF
D gene: .; V gene: TRBV18; clone size: .; J gene: TRBJ2-2; CDR3 DNA: TGTGCCAGCTCATCGACAGCTGTGGGCGGGGAGCTGTTTTTT; CDR3 protein: CASSSTAVGGELFF
D gene: .; V gene: TRBV5-1; clone size: .; J gene: TRBJ2-5; CDR3 DNA: TGCGCCAGCAGCTCCCTACTCTCGCAAGAGACCCAGTACTTC; CDR3 protein: CASSSLLSQETQYF
D gene: TRBD1; V gene: TRBV7-3; clone size: .; J gene: TRBJ2-5; CDR3 DNA: TGTGCCAGCAGCACTGGACAGGGGGAGACCCAGTACTTC; CDR3 protein: CASSTGQGETQYF
D gene: .; V gene: TRBV28; clone size: .; J gene: TRBJ2-1; CDR3 DNA: TGTGCCAGCAGTTCTCTCTCGCGCGGTAATGAGCAGTTCTTC; CDR3 protein: CASSSLSRGNEQFF
D gene: TRBD1; V gene: TRBV4-3; clone size: .; J gene: TRBJ1-2; CDR3 DNA: TGCGCCAGCAGCCCGGGGACAGCTAACTATGGCTACACCTTC; CDR3 protein: CASSPGTANYGYTF
D gene: .; V gene: TRBV11-1; clone size: .; J gene: TRBJ2-2; CDR3 DNA: TGTGCCAGCAGCTCACAGGGTTCGGGGGAGCTGTTTTTT; CDR3 protein: CASSSQGSGELFF
D gene: .; V gene: TRBV5-4; clone size: .; J gene: TRBJ2-5; CDR3 DNA: TGTGCCAGCAGCAGAGACAGTTCGTACCAAGAGACCCAGTACTTC; CDR3 protein: CASSRDSSYQETQYF
D gene: .; V gene: TRBV29-1; clone size: .; J gene: TRBJ2-7; CDR3 DNA: TGCAGCGCTAAAGTCGGGGGTTTCGAGCAGTACTTC; CDR3 protein: CSAKVGGFEQYF
D gene: .; V gene: TRBV5-6; clone size: many; J gene: TRBJ2-7; CDR3 DNA: TGTGCCAGCAGCTTCCCCCGGGTTCGTTCCTACGAGCAGTACTTC; CDR3 protein: CASSFPRVRSYEQYF
D gene: .; V gene: TRBV3-1/TRBV3-2; clone size: .; J gene: TRBJ1-4; CDR3 DNA: TGTGCCAGCATAACAACGGACAGTCGGGCTAATGAAAAACTGTTTTTT; CDR3 protein: CASITTDSRANEKLFF
D gene: .; V gene: TRBV21-1; clone size: .; J gene: TRBJ2-3; CDR3 DNA: .; CDR3 protein: CASSKVGVGTRVWTDTQYF
D gene: TRBD2; V gene: TRBV2; clone size: .; J gene: TRBJ2-3; CDR3 DNA: TGTGCCAGCAGTGATTTGATTAGCGGGCCCACAGATACGCAGTATTTT; CDR3 protein: CASSDLISGPTDTQYF
D gene: .; V gene: TRBV7-9; clone size: .; J gene: TRBJ2-5; CDR3 DNA: TGTGCCAGCAGCTTAGCGGGAGGAGAGACCCAGTACTTC; CDR3 protein: CASSLAGGETQYF
D gene: .; V gene: TRBV9; clone size: .; J gene: TRBJ1-1; CDR3 DNA: TGTGCCAGCAGCGTAGCACAGGACAGTTTGAACACTGAAGCTTTCTTT; CDR3 protein: CASSVAQDSLNTEAFF
D gene: .; V gene: TRBV3-1/TRBV3-2; clone size: once; J gene: TRBJ2-7; CDR3 DNA: TGTGCCAGCAGCCAAGAGGCGACGGGTACGTACGAGCAGTACTTC; CDR3 protein: CASSQEATGTYEQYF
D gene: .; V gene: TRBV7-3; clone size: .; J gene: TRBJ1-6; CDR3 DNA: TGTGCCAGCAGCCCAGGTCAGGGTAATTCACCCCTCCACTTT; CDR3 protein: CASSPGQGNSPLHF
D gene: TRBD2; V gene: TRBV5-4; clone size: .; J gene: TRBJ2-1; CDR3 DNA: TGTGCCAGCAGCTTACTAGCGGAGTACAATGAGCAGTTCTTC; CDR3 protein: CASSLLAEYNEQFF
D gene: .; V gene: TRBV5-8; clone size: .; J gene: TRBJ2-6; CDR3 DNA: TGTGCCAGCAGCTCGGGGAACTCTGGGGCCAACGTCCTGACTTTC; CDR3 protein: CASSSGNSGANVLTF
D gene: .; V gene: TRBV9; clone size: .; J gene: TRBJ2-7; CDR3 DNA: TGTGCCAGCAGCGAGGGGACATCGGAGCAGTACTTC; CDR3 protein: CASSEGTSEQYF
D gene: TRBD1; V gene: TRBV3-1/TRBV3-2; clone size: .; J gene: TRBJ2-2; CDR3 DNA: TGTGCCAGCTGCCGGACAGGCTCGAACACCGGGGAGCTGTTTTTT; CDR3 protein: CASCRTGSNTGELFF
D gene: .; V gene: TRBV2; clone size: .; J gene: TRBJ1-5; CDR3 DNA: TGTGCCAGCACGAAGGACAATAGCAATCAGCCCCAGCATTTT; CDR3 protein: CASTKDNSNQPQHF
D gene: TRBD1; V gene: TRBV6-5; clone size: .; J gene: TRBJ1-2; CDR3 DNA: TGTGCCAGCAGTTACGGGGACAGTAACTATGGCTACACCTTC; CDR3 protein: CASSYGDSNYGYTF
D gene: .; V gene: TRBV5-1; clone size: .; J gene: TRBJ2-1; CDR3 DNA: TGCGCCAGCAGCTTTGGAGACGTTTTATTTTACAATGAGCAGTTCTTC; CDR3 protein: CASSFGDVLFYNEQFF
D gene: .; V gene: TRBV4-3; clone size: .; J gene: TRBJ2-3; CDR3 DNA: TGCGCCAGCAGCCAAGATAACGAGGGCACAGATACGCAGTATTTT; CDR3 protein: CASSQDNEGTDTQYF
D gene: .; V gene: TRBV6-5; clone size: .; J gene: TRBJ1-3; CDR3 DNA: TGTGCCAGCAAACAGGGCTTATTCGGCACCATATATTTT; CDR3 protein: CASKQGLFGTIYF
D gene: .; V gene: TRBV4-1; clone size: .; J gene: TRBJ1-3; CDR3 DNA: TGCGCCAGCAGCCAAGATCGTGGACTCGGAAACACCATATATTTT; CDR3 protein: CASSQDRGLGNTIYF
D gene: .; V gene: TRBV28; clone size: .; J gene: TRBJ1-2; CDR3 DNA: TGTGCCAGCAGTTTAGGTACCAGGGGAATGAGTGGCTACACCTTC; CDR3 protein: CASSLGTRGMSGYTF
D gene: .; V gene: TRBV28; clone size: .; J gene: TRBJ2-1; CDR3 DNA: TGTGCCAGCAGTTTCGGGGACACCATGAATGAGCAGTTCTTC; CDR3 protein: CASSFGDTMNEQFF
D gene: .; V gene: TRBV24-1; clone size: .; J gene: TRBJ2-1; CDR3 DNA: TGTGCCACCAGTGATTTTAGTAATTACAATGAGCAGTTCTTC; CDR3 protein: CATSDFSNYNEQFF
D gene: .; V gene: TRBV18; clone size: .; J gene: TRBJ1-6; CDR3 DNA: TGTGCCAGCTCACCAAGGGGGATAAGTAATTCACCCCTCCACTTT; CDR3 protein: CASSPRGISNSPLHF
D gene: .; V gene: TRBV30; clone size: .; J gene: TRBJ2-7; CDR3 DNA: TGTGCCTGGAGGCCGGGGAGCAATTTGGGATACGAGCAGTACTTC; CDR3 protein: CAWRPGSNLGYEQYF
D gene: .; V gene: TRBV10-3; clone size: .; J gene: TRBJ1-5; CDR3 DNA: TGTGCCATCAGTTCCCAGGGAAATCAGCCCCAGCATTTT; CDR3 protein: CAISSQGNQPQHF
D gene: TRBD1; V gene: TRBV27; clone size: .; J gene: TRBJ1-5; CDR3 DNA: TGTGCCAGCAGGGCAGGGGGCGGACAGCCCCAGCATTTT; CDR3 protein: CASRAGGGQPQHF
D gene: .; V gene: TRBV28; clone size: .; J gene: TRBJ1-2; CDR3 DNA: TGTGCCAGCACCTGGCGGGGAAACTATGGCTACACCTTC; CDR3 protein: CASTWRGNYGYTF